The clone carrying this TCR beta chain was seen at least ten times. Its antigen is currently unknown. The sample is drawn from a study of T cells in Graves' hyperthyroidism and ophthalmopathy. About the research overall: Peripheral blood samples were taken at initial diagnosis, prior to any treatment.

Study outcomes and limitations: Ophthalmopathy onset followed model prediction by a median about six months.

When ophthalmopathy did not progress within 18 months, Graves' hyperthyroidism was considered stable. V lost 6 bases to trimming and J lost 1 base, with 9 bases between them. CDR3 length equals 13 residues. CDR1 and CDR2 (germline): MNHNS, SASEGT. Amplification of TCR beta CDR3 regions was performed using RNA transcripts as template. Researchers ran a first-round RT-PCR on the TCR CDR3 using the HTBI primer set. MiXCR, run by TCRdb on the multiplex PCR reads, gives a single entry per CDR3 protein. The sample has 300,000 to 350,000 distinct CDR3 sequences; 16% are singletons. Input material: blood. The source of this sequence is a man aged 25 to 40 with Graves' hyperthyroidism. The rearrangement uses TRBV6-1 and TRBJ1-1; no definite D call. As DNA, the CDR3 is TGTGCCAGCAGCCCCGACCCGAACACTGAAGCTTTCTTT. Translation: CASSPDPNTEAFF.